This entry lists 3 T cell receptor beta chains sequenced from one sample in a study of cytomegalovirus exposure and HLA in healthy donors. 13 Jbeta primers and 60 Vbeta primers were used for the PCR. Generated by immunoSEQ multiplex PCR, the TCRdb table keeps only in-frame clones and is missing some. The data contain some 120,000 clones, about three quarters of them seen just once; the ten biggest clones take up nearly 8.5%. The source material was PBMCs. The receptors stem from a woman aged 35 to 49 in good health and CMV-seropositive.

The chain joins TRBV6-1 to TRBJ1-1; maybe TRBD1 (6 bases). The V end lost 6 bases, the J end lost 6 bases, and 17 bases lay between the germline ends. The CDR3 is 14 residues long. Germline values: CDR1 MNHNS, CDR2 SASEGT. The CDR3 DNA reads TGTGCCAGCAGCTCACAGGGAAGGATCTCTGAAGCTTTCTTT. Residues: CASSSQGRISEAFF.

This chain links TRBV5-1 with TRBJ1-1; D remains unclear. CDR1 and CDR2 from the germline V gene are SGHRS and YFSETQ. This CDR3 contains 14 residues. V was trimmed by 2 bases and J by 6 bases, leaving 14 bases between them. CDR3 in DNA: TGCGCCAGCAGCTTCGGCAGTGAGGTGCCTGAAGCTTTCTTT. Protein: CASSFGSEVPEAFF.

V usage is TRBV29-1 and J usage is TRBJ2-5; D gene unclear. CDR1 and CDR2 from the germline V gene are SQVTM and ANQGSEA. There are 12 residues in the CDR3. Trimming pared 6 bases from V and 1 base from J, leaving 9 bases between. The CDR3 nucleotides are TGCAGCGTCTCTACAGTCCAAGAGACCCAGTACTTC. It specifies CSVSTVQETQYF. Supplemented by reference TRBV29-1 and TRBJ2-5, the full variable domain reads SAVISQKPSRDICQRGTSLTIQCQVDSQVTMMFWYRQQPGQSLTLIATANQGSEATYESGFVIDKFPISRPNLTFSTLTVSNMSPEDSSIYLCSVSTVQETQYFGPGTRLLVL.